The rows below give T cell receptor beta chains drawn from one sample of a study of tumor T cells in aggressive B-cell lymphoma. TCRdb's copy holds only in-frame clones and misses some; the assay was immunoSEQ multiplex PCR. The sample contains approximately 800 clones, 90% of which appear only once. Sequenced sample: tumor tissue. These receptors all stem from an adult with diffuse large B cell lymphoma. The CDR3 runs from the conserved cysteine through the conserved F or W. The D gene is left open where the match is weak. Rows give clone size only sometimes, using once, few, many, or a class for an expanded clone.

TRBV28,TRBJ2-7,-,-,CASSFSLTGLSYEQYF,TGTGCCAGCAGTTTTTCCCTGACCGGACTCTCCTACGAGCAGTACTTC
TRBV27,TRBJ2-1,-,TRBD2,CASSSRRGGLNEQFF,TGTGCCAGCAGTTCCCGGCGGGGGGGCCTGAACGAGCAGTTCTTC
TRBV7-9,TRBJ2-1,-,TRBD2,CASREPSGRASDEQFF,TGTGCCAGCAGGGAACCTAGCGGGAGGGCCTCGGATGAGCAGTTCTTC
TRBV9,TRBJ2-1,-,TRBD2,CAVRRLAGANEQFF,TGTGCCGTACGTCGGCTAGCGGGAGCCAATGAGCAGTTCTTC
TRBV19,TRBJ2-1,-,TRBD2,CASSRLAGGTSSYNEQFF,TGTGCCAGTAGTAGGCTAGCGGGAGGGACAAGCTCCTACAATGAGCAGTTCTTC
TRBV30,TRBJ1-4,-,-,CAWSASIGQTNEKLFF,TGTGCCTGGAGTGCCTCTATCGGACAAACTAATGAAAAACTGTTTTTT
TRBV30,TRBJ1-1,-,-,CAWSVEVGTEAFF,TGTGCCTGGAGTGTAGAGGTGGGCACTGAAGCTTTCTTT
TRBV2,TRBJ2-2,-,TRBD2,CASRYNLAGDTGELFF,TGTGCCAGCAGGTACAACTTAGCGGGAGACACCGGGGAGCTGTTTTTT
TRBV10-2,TRBJ2-7,-,TRBD1,CASSAPGQILQQYF,TGCGCCAGCAGTGCGCCGGGACAGATTCTCCAGCAGTACTTC
TRBV7-8,TRBJ2-7,-,-,CASSLAQGGEQYF,TGTGCCAGCAGCTTAGCCCAGGGCGGCGAGCAGTACTTC
TRBV25-1,TRBJ2-3,-,TRBD2,CASSPSGSLGGTDTQYF,TGTGCCAGCAGTCCTAGCGGGTCCCTAGGGGGCACAGATACGCAGTATTTT
TRBV11-2,TRBJ2-5,-,-,CVSSLGRRRDAETQYF,TGTGTCAGCAGCTTAGGTCGGAGGAGAGATGCAGAGACCCAGTACTTC
TRBV5-5,TRBJ2-5,-,-,CASSPGDLETQYF,TGTGCCAGCAGTCCTGGCGACTTAGAGACCCAGTACTTC
TRBV29-1,TRBJ2-5,-,-,CSVEDIQGRETQYF,TGCAGCGTTGAGGACATCCAGGGCAGGGAGACCCAGTACTTC
TRBV29-1,TRBJ1-4,-,-,CSVPIGGTVVF,TGCAGCGTCCCTATAGGGGGAACCGTAGTTTTT
TRBV5-1,TRBJ2-7,few,TRBD1,CASSSGQGSYEQYF,TGCGCCAGCAGCTCGGGACAGGGATCCTACGAGCAGTACTTC
TRBV29-1,TRBJ2-1,-,-,CSAGGAPSYNEQFF,TGCAGCGCGGGCGGGGCCCCCTCCTACAATGAGCAGTTCTTC
TRBV9,TRBJ2-3,-,TRBD1,CASSPADLGGTQYF,TGTGCCAGCAGCCCCGCGGATCTAGGGGGCACGCAGTATTTT
TRBV6-5,TRBJ2-7,-,TRBD2,CASSPQRGAYEQYF,TGTGCCAGCAGCCCTCAGCGGGGTGCGTACGAGCAGTACTTC
TRBV9,TRBJ2-1,-,-,CASSVAMLGGPNNEQFF,TGTGCCAGCAGCGTAGCGATGCTGGGGGGGCCTAACAATGAGCAGTTCTTC
TRBV5-1,TRBJ2-3,once,TRBD1,CASSLDTGGGDTQYF,TGCGCCAGCAGCTTGGATACAGGGGGCGGAGATACGCAGTATTTT
TRBV6-1,TRBJ1-6,-,-,CASSLLTGVNSPLHF,TGTGCCAGCAGCCTGTTGACAGGTGTCAATTCACCCCTCCACTTT
TRBV9,TRBJ2-2,-,TRBD2,CASSFPRGGNTGELFF,TGTGCCAGTAGCTTCCCCCGCGGGGGGAACACCGGGGAGCTGTTTTTT
TRBV19,TRBJ2-2,-,TRBD1,CASRVGGQGSTGELFF,TGTGCCAGTAGAGTGGGGGGACAGGGAAGCACCGGGGAGCTGTTTTTT
TRBV19,TRBJ2-2,-,-,CASSVALGTGELFF,TGTGCCAGTAGTGTTGCTCTAGGAACCGGGGAGCTGTTTTTT
TRBV7-9,TRBJ2-5,-,TRBD2,CASRGGLAGETQYF,TGTGCCAGCAGAGGAGGACTAGCAGGGGAGACCCAGTACTTC
TRBV6-1,TRBJ1-3,-,TRBD1,CASSAGGTGNTIYF,TGTGCCAGCAGTGCAGGGGGGACTGGAAACACCATATATTTT
TRBV5-1,TRBJ2-7,-,-,CASSTRPGIYEQYF,TGCGCCAGCAGCACGCGACCGGGAATCTACGAGCAGTACTTC
TRBV9,TRBJ2-7,-,-,CASSQGQGTYEQYF,TGTGCCAGCAGCCAGGGGCAGGGCACCTACGAGCAGTACTTC
TRBV7-9,TRBJ2-3,-,TRBD1,CASSRLRDSMADTQYF,TGTGCCAGCAGCCGACTCCGGGACAGCATGGCAGATACGCAGTATTTT
TRBV7-8,TRBJ2-3,-,-,CASSPVGTDTQYF,TGTGCCAGCAGCCCGGTCGGCACAGATACGCAGTATTTT
TRBV7-9,TRBJ1-4,-,-,CASSLTGRKLFF,TGTGCCAGCAGCTTGACAGGACGAAAACTGTTTTTT
TRBV7-9,TRBJ1-4,-,TRBD1,CASSAEGAANEKLFF,TGTGCCAGCAGCGCCGAGGGGGCGGCTAATGAAAAACTGTTTTTT
TRBV15,TRBJ2-7,-,-,CATSKVLAYEQYF,TGTGCCACCAGCAAGGTACTAGCTTACGAGCAGTACTTC
TRBV5-4,TRBJ1-2,-,-,CASSADGRDGVYGYTF,TGTGCCAGCAGCGCAGACGGGAGGGATGGGGTCTATGGCTACACCTTC
TRBV4-3,TRBJ1-6,-,-,CASSQEDSRDSPLHF,TGCGCCAGCAGCCAAGAAGACAGCCGGGATTCACCCCTCCACTTT
TRBV28,TRBJ1-5,-,-,CASRPGGTQDQPQHF,TGTGCCAGCAGGCCGGGAGGTACGCAGGATCAGCCCCAGCATTTT
TRBV4-1,TRBJ1-2,once,TRBD1,CASSQDRGRYGYTF,TGCGCCAGCAGCCAAGACAGGGGGCGTTATGGCTACACCTTC
TRBV7-6,TRBJ2-1,-,TRBD2,CASSLGSAGGSYNEQFF,TGTGCCAGCAGCTTAGGTTCGGCGGGAGGATCCTACAATGAGCAGTTCTTC
TRBV5-4,TRBJ1-2,-,-,CASSLAANYGYTF,TGTGCCAGCAGCTTGGCGGCTAACTATGGCTACACCTTC
TRBV2,TRBJ2-5,-,-,CASSETLAWQETQYF,TGTGCCAGCAGTGAAACCCTAGCCTGGCAAGAGACCCAGTACTTC
TRBV7-2,TRBJ2-5,-,TRBD2,CASSISGSQETQYF,TGTGCCAGCAGCATTAGCGGGAGCCAAGAGACCCAGTACTTC
TRBV29-1,TRBJ2-3,-,TRBD2,CSVGGRPDTQYF,TGCAGCGTTGGCGGGAGACCAGATACGCAGTATTTT
TRBV7-7,TRBJ2-5,-,TRBD1,CASSPRDRKETQYF,TGTGCCAGCAGCCCGCGGGACAGGAAAGAGACCCAATACTTC
TRBV18,TRBJ2-3,-,TRBD2,CASSPAAGLTDTQYF,TGTGCCAGCTCACCGGCAGCGGGGCTCACAGATACGCAGTATTTT
TRBV19,TRBJ2-2,-,TRBD1,CASRWGQVRKRTGELFF,TGTGCCAGTAGATGGGGACAGGTTCGAAAAAGGACCGGGGAGCTGTTTTTT
TRBV30,TRBJ1-2,-,-,CAWSGGREDGYTF,TGTGCCTGGAGTGGGGGCAGAGAGGATGGCTACACCTTC
TRBV7-3,TRBJ1-3,-,-,CASSLSGGYGNTIYF,TGTGCCAGCAGCTTAAGCGGGGGGTATGGAAACACCATATATTTT
TRBV28,TRBJ2-1,few,-,CASSLDSNPYNEQFF,TGTGCCAGCAGTTTGGACTCCAACCCCTACAATGAGCAGTTCTTC
TRBV18,TRBJ2-7,-,TRBD1,CASSSDRGGFHEQYF,TGTGCCAGCTCCTCTGACAGGGGGGGATTCCACGAGCAGTACTTC
TRBV29-1,TRBJ1-5,-,-,CSVVQDSNQPQHF,TGCAGCGTTGTACAGGATAGCAATCAGCCCCAGCATTTT